The 30 T cell receptor beta chains below all came from one sample that was sequenced in a study of control samples from healthy donors and cancer patients. Method: immunoSEQ multiplex PCR; TCRdb's copy keeps in-frame clones and lacks some. The sample carries about 160,000 clones, roughly 93% recorded once. Sequences were obtained from blood. The source is a man younger than 30 in good health.

The chain has TRBV19 and TRBJ1-5; 7 nucleotides line up with TRBD1. The germline V gene has CDR1 LNHDA and CDR2 SQIVND (reference sequence). V lost 6 bases to trimming and J lost 5 bases; unmatched junction nucleotides: 7. This CDR3 is built from 14 residues. The CDR3 region is CASRDQGVHQPQHF. CDR3 DNA sequence: TGTGCCAGTAGGGATCAGGGGGTACATCAGCCCCAGCATTTT.

The rearrangement links TRBV12-3 or TRBV12-4 to TRBJ2-5, with D perhaps TRBD1 (6 bases). V was clipped by 5 bases and J by 5 bases, with 12 bases between them. The CDR3 sequence is 13 residues long. The CDR3 protein is CASSGQNVETQYF. CDR3 coding DNA: TGTGCCAGCAGTGGACAGAACGTGGAGACCCAGTACTTC.

This sequence joins TRBV3-1 (or the pseudogene TRBV3-2) and TRBJ2-7; D uncertain. V was cut by 1 base and J by 4 bases, with 5 bases left in between. The CDR3 runs to 12 residues. Per germline, CDR1 LGHDT and CDR2 YNNKEL (reference sequence). The CDR3 protein is CASSQGRYEQYF. The CDR3 region has the DNA TGTGCCAGCAGCCAAGGTCGATACGAGCAGTACTTC.

This clone occurred once. V and J are TRBV7-8 and TRBJ1-1; TRBD1 matches 12 bases. Germline loops: CDR1 SGHVS, CDR2 FQNEAQ. Germline trimming cut 5 bases from V and 5 bases from J; bases unmatched to any gene: 12. This CDR3 contains 17 residues. The CDR3 is CASSTGQGAFPGTEAFF. For the CDR3, the DNA is TGTGCCAGCAGCACGGGACAGGGGGCGTTTCCGGGGACTGAAGCTTTCTTT.

The rearrangement joins TRBV6-5 to TRBJ1-2; unclear D gene. The length of the CDR3 is 14 residues. Deletions cut 5 bases from V and 6 bases from J, with 16 bases between. Germline CDR1 reads MNHEY; CDR2 reads SVGAGI. The CDR3 loop is CASSRGRRSDGYTF. CDR3 bases: TGTGCCAGCAGTAGAGGGAGGCGATCTGATGGCTACACCTTC.

The V and J genes are TRBV7-2 and TRBJ2-7; TRBD1 is a possible D gene (5 bases). Germline-derived CDR1 and CDR2 are SGHTA and FQGNSA. The CDR3 covers 14 residues. The V end lost 6 bases, the J end lost 2 bases, and 14 bases lay between the germline ends. CDR3 in amino acids: CASRRTQGAYEQYF. CDR3 sequence (DNA): TGTGCCAGCAGAAGGACCCAAGGGGCCTACGAGCAGTACTTC. The full variable domain, its missing parts supplied by reference TRBV7-2 and TRBJ2-7, is GAGVSQSPSNKVTEKGKDVELRCDPISGHTALYWYRQSLGQGLEFLIYFQGNSAPDKSGLPSDRFSAERTGGSVSTLTIQRTQQEDSAVYLCASRRTQGAYEQYFGPGTRLTVT.

This clone was observed a single time. This chain links TRBV9 with TRBJ1-2; tentatively, D is TRBD1 (6 bases). V lost 4 bases to trimming and J lost 8 bases, with 18 bases between them. The CDR3 length is 14 residues. CDR1 and CDR2 (germline): SGDLS, YYNGEE. The CDR3 bases are TGTGCCAGCAGCCCCCCTGGCGGGGGGCAGGGCTACACCTTC. Translation: CASSPPGGGQGYTF.

The chain recombines TRBV30 with TRBJ1-1; 7 bases align to TRBD1. From germline, CDR1 is GTSNPN and CDR2 SVGIG (reference sequence). Trimming removed 3 bases from V and 3 bases from J; junction bases left unmatched: 4. The length of the CDR3 is 13 residues. This CDR3 is CAWSGTEYTEAFF. The CDR3 DNA reads as TGTGCCTGGAGCGGGACAGAATACACTGAAGCTTTCTTT.

V and J are TRBV11-2 and TRBJ1-1; a possible D gene is TRBD1 (6 bases). The CDR3 runs 15 residues. The germline gives CDR1 SGHAT, CDR2 FQNNGV. V gave up 0 bases and J gave up 0 bases, with 8 bases separating them. The CDR3 here is CASSLDQGMNTEAFF. CDR3 DNA sequence: TGTGCCAGCAGCTTAGATCAGGGGATGAACACTGAAGCTTTCTTT.

The rearrangement joins TRBV4-1 to TRBJ2-2; no clear D gene. The germline V gene has CDR1 MGHRA and CDR2 YSYEKL. The CDR3 loop spans 15 amino acids. Trimming left V 4 bases short and J 0 bases short, with 9 bases between. The CDR3 DNA reads as TGCGCCAGCAGCCCGGAGCTTTCGAACACCGGGGAGCTGTTTTTT. Its translation is CASSPELSNTGELFF.

The chain couples TRBV5-1 to TRBJ1-1; 8 bases map to TRBD1. V was clipped by 0 bases and J by 5 bases; unmatched bases: 6. Germline CDR1 is SGHRS and CDR2 is YFSETQ. The CDR3 consists of 15 residues. Here the CDR3 reads CASSLATGAETEAFF. CDR3 nucleotides: TGCGCCAGCAGCTTGGCGACAGGGGCGGAGACTGAAGCTTTCTTT.

The rearrangement joins TRBV10-3 to TRBJ2-5, with D unclear. The germline V gene encodes CDR1 ENHRY and CDR2 SYGVKD. The V and J ends lost 0 bases and 2 bases respectively, with 4 bases between them. The CDR3 totals 13 residues. CDR3 DNA: TGTGCCATCAGTGAGTCGCTGCAAGAGACCCAGTACTTC. Translated, it gives CAISESLQETQYF.

The rearrangement joins TRBV19 to TRBJ2-7, with D unclear. V was clipped by 6 bases and J by 2 bases, with 11 bases between them. Germline V gene lookup returns CDR1 LNHDA and CDR2 SQIVND (reference sequence). The CDR3 runs 13 residues. The CDR3 DNA reads TGTGCCAGTAGAGGTCCGATAGCCTACGAGCAGTACTTC. Translating it yields CASRGPIAYEQYF.

The chain has TRBV19 and TRBJ1-1, with D maybe TRBD1 (5 bases). This CDR3 spans 13 amino acids. Germline CDR1 LNHDA, CDR2 SQIVND (reference sequence). V was trimmed by 6 bases and J by 1 base, leaving 9 bases between them. CDR3 amino acids: CASRRQKNTEAFF. CDR3 bases: TGTGCCAGTAGAAGACAGAAGAACACTGAAGCTTTCTTT. Full variable domain (remainder filled in from reference TRBV19 and TRBJ1-1): DGGITQSPKYLFRKEGQNVTLSCEQNLNHDAMYWYRQDPGQGLRLIYYSQIVNDFQKGDIAEGYSVSREKKESFPLTVTSAQKNPTAFYLCASRRQKNTEAFFGQGTRLTVV.

The chain combines TRBV5-1 with TRBJ2-7; D is perhaps TRBD1 or TRBD2 (6 bases each). The CDR3 loop spans 16 amino acids. Germline V gene lookup returns CDR1 SGHRS and CDR2 YFSETQ. The V end lost 6 bases, the J end lost 6 bases, and 25 bases lay between the germline ends. The DNA for the CDR3 is TGCGCCAGCAACAAGGAGGGGGTAGGGAATCTCGTCGAGCAGTACTTC. It is translated as CASNKEGVGNLVEQYF. Filled out from reference TRBV5-1 and TRBJ2-7, the complete variable domain reads KAGVTQTPRYLIKTRGQQVTLSCSPISGHRSVSWYQQTPGQGLQFLFEYFSETQRNKGNFPGRFSGRQFSNSRSEMNVSTLELGDSALYLCASNKEGVGNLVEQYFGPGTRLTVT.

The chain uses TRBV6-2 or TRBV6-3 and TRBJ1-1, with a possible D match to TRBD1 (6 bases). CDR1 is MNHEY, CDR2 SVGEGT, per germline. V was cut by 3 bases and J by 6 bases, with 11 bases left in between. The CDR3 is 13 residues long. CDR3 sequence reads: CASSYVRGPEAFF. CDR3 DNA sequence: TGTGCCAGCAGTTATGTCAGGGGCCCTGAAGCTTTCTTT.

The chain has TRBV7-2 and TRBJ1-2; no reliable D call. Trimming stripped 5 bases from V and 3 bases from J, with 10 bases between. Germline lookup yields CDR1 SGHTA and CDR2 FQGNSA. This CDR3 is 13 amino acids long. The CDR3 loop reads CASSPRGHYGYTF. The CDR3 bases are TGTGCCAGCAGCCCAAGAGGACACTATGGCTACACCTTC.

The chain uses TRBV11-3 and TRBJ2-3; D remains ambiguous. The CDR3 sequence is 12 residues long. Deletions cut 5 bases from V and 1 base from J, with 4 bases between. The V gene's germline CDR1 is SGHNT and CDR2 YENEEA. The CDR3 nucleotides are TGTGCCAGCAGCCCCGGCACAGATACGCAGTATTTT. The encoded protein is CASSPGTDTQYF.

The chain has TRBV5-6 and TRBJ2-1; D may match TRBD1 or TRBD2 (5 bases each). CDR3 size: 17 residues. V lost 5 bases and J lost 0, with 18 bases in between. CDR1 and CDR2 (germline): SGHDT, YYEEEE. This chain's CDR3 is CASRVVGAGSSYNEQFF. In DNA, the CDR3 is TGTGCCAGCAGGGTGGTTGGGGCAGGGAGCTCCTACAATGAGCAGTTCTTC.

This rearrangement joins TRBV9 to TRBJ2-7, with 8 bases matching TRBD2. The germline V gene encodes CDR1 SGDLS and CDR2 YYNGEE. V lost 3 bases, J lost 1 base, and 3 bases stayed unmatched. This CDR3 has 14 amino acids. CDR3 sequence: CASSAVAGSYEQYF. DNA of the CDR3: TGTGCCAGCAGCGCCGTAGCGGGATCCTACGAGCAGTACTTC.

The gene calls are TRBV5-1 and TRBJ2-3; maybe TRBD2 (7 bases). The V gene's germline CDR1 is SGHRS and CDR2 YFSETQ. V gave up 0 bases and J gave up 2 bases, with 19 bases separating them. The CDR3 loop spans 18 amino acids. The CDR3 coding sequence is TGCGCCAGCAGCTTGGGGTTGAGGGGCGGGGGCCCCACAGATACGCAGTATTTT. It is translated as CASSLGLRGGGPTDTQYF.

V gene TRBV11-2 combines with J gene TRBJ2-2, with D perhaps assigned TRBD1 or TRBD2 (5 bases each). Trimming left V 5 bases short and J 0 bases short, with 7 bases between. From germline, CDR1 is SGHAT and CDR2 FQNNGV. The CDR3 is 14 amino acids. CDR3 nucleotides: TGTGCCAGCAGCCAGGGAGCGAACACCGGGGAGCTGTTTTTT. Translating it yields CASSQGANTGELFF. The complete variable domain, with remaining parts taken from reference TRBV11-2 and TRBJ2-2, reads EAGVAQSPRYKIIEKRQSVAFWCNPISGHATLYWYQQILGQGPKLLIQFQNNGVVDDSQLPKDRFSAERLKGVDSTLKIQPAKLEDSAVYLCASSQGANTGELFFGEGSRLTVL.

The chain combines TRBV7-9 with TRBJ2-7, with no clear D. Trimming stripped 7 bases from V and 3 bases from J, with 10 bases between. This CDR3 is built from 12 residues. Germline V lookup: CDR1 SEHNR, CDR2 FQNEAQ (reference sequence). DNA for the CDR3: TGTGCCAGCACCCTGGACGGCTACGAGCAGTACTTC. Its translation: CASTLDGYEQYF.

This clone has a handful of counts. This sequence joins TRBV30 and TRBJ2-3, with TRBD2 matching over 7 bases. This CDR3 spans 17 amino acids. Germline V gene sequence: CDR1 GTSNPN, CDR2 SVGIG (reference sequence). V trimming: 1 base; J trimming: 3 bases; junction bases outside the gene matches: 13. The CDR3 protein is CAWSGGGGRIQTDTQYF. Written as DNA, the CDR3 is TGTGCCTGGAGTGGTGGGGGGGGAAGGATCCAAACAGATACGCAGTATTTT.

The chain is built from TRBV13 and TRBJ2-2; the match to TRBD2 covers 8 bases. V was pared by 5 bases and J by 5 bases, with 10 bases of the junction left unmatched. There are 16 residues in the CDR3. The V gene's germline CDR1 is PRHDT and CDR2 FYEKMQ (reference sequence). CDR3 sequence (DNA): TGTGCCAGCAGCCAGCGGCATGGCGGGGGGACCGGGGAGCTGTTTTTT. Amino acid sequence: CASSQRHGGGTGELFF.

The rearrangement uses TRBV9 and TRBJ1-1; a possible D gene is TRBD1 (5 bases). CDR3 length: 13 amino acids. Looked up from germline, CDR1 is SGDLS and CDR2 is YYNGEE. V lost 3 bases to trimming and J lost 3 bases, with 9 bases between them. This CDR3 is CASSASGHTEAFF. The CDR3 nucleotides read TGTGCCAGCAGCGCCTCGGGGCACACTGAAGCTTTCTTT.

The chain combines TRBV24-1 with TRBJ2-5, with D perhaps given as TRBD1 or TRBD2 (5 bases each). The CDR3 is made up of 13 amino acids. CDR1 is KGHDR, CDR2 SFDVKD, per germline. V was cut by 6 bases and J by 4 bases, with 11 bases left in between. In DNA form, the CDR3 reads TGTGCCACCAGTCGGTGGGGGAGAGAGACCCAGTACTTC. Its protein is CATSRWGRETQYF.

V and J are TRBV6-5 and TRBJ1-1; possible D gene TRBD1, 5 bases. This CDR3 is built from 14 residues. CDR1 MNHEY and CDR2 SVGAGI come from the germline V gene. V lost 5 bases to trimming and J lost 3 bases, with 13 bases between them. This CDR3 is CASSLAGPDTEAFF. CDR3 DNA sequence: TGTGCCAGCAGTCTTGCGGGGCCGGACACTGAAGCTTTCTTT.

The chain carries TRBV9 and TRBJ1-2; 9 nucleotides align to TRBD1. This CDR3 has 16 amino acids. The ends lost 2 bases at V and 4 bases at J; junction bases unmatched: 9. Germline V lookup: CDR1 SGDLS, CDR2 YYNGEE. The CDR3 DNA is TGTGCCAGCAGCGTCTTCCGGGACAGGGAAACCTATGGCTACACCTTC. Its translation is CASSVFRDRETYGYTF.

The chain is built from TRBV6-4 and TRBJ1-1; 11 bases agree with TRBD1. The CDR3 runs to 16 residues. The germline CDR1 and CDR2 sequences are MRHNA and SNTAGT. V gave up 3 bases and J gave up 8 bases; unmatched junction bases: 11. The CDR3 protein is CASSEDGGTGGSEAFF. CDR3 bases: TGTGCCAGCAGTGAAGATGGGGGGACAGGGGGATCGGAAGCTTTCTTT.